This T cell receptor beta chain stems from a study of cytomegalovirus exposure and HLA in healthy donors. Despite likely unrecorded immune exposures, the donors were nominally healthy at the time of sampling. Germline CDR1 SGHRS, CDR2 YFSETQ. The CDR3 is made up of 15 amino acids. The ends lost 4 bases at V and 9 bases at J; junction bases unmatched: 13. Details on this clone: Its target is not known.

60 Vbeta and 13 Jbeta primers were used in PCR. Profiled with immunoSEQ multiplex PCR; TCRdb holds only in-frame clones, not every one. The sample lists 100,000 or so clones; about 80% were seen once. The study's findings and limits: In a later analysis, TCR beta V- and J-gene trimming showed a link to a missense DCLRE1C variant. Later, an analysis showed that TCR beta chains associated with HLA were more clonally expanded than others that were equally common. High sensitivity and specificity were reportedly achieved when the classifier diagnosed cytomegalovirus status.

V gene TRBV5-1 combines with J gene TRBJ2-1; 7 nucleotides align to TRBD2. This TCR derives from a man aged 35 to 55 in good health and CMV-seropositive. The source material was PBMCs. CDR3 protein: CASSTAGGSGGEQFF. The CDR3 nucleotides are TGCGCCAGCAGCACCGCGGGCGGGAGTGGCGGTGAGCAGTTCTTC.